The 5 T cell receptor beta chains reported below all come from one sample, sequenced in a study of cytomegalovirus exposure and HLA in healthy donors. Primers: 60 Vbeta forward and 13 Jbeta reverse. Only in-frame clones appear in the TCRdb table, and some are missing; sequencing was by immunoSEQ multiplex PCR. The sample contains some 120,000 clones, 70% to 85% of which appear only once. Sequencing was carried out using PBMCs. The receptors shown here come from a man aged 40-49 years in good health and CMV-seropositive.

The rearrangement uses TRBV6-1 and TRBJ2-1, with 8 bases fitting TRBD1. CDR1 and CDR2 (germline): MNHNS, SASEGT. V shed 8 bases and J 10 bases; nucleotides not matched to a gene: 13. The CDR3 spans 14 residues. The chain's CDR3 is CASQDRVLGIEQFF. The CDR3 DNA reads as TGTGCCAGCCAGGACAGGGTGCTGGGAATCGAGCAGTTCTTC.

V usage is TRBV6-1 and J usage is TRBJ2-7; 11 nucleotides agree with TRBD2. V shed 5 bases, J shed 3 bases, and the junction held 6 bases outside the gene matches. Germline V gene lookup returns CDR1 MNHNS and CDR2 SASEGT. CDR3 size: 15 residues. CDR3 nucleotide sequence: TGTGCCAGCAGTAGGACCGGGACTAGCGGCTACGAGCAGTACTTC. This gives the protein CASSRTGTSGYEQYF.

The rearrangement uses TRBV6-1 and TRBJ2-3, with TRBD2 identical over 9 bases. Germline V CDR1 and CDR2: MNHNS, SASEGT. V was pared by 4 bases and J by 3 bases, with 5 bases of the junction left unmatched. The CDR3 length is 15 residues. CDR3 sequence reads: CASSGLAGLTDTQYF. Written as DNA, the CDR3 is TGTGCCAGCAGTGGCCTAGCGGGACTTACAGATACGCAGTATTTT.

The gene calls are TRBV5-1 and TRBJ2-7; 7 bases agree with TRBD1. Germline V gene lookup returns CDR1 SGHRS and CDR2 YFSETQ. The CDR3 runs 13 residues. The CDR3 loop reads CATPGGRSYEQYF. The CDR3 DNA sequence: TGCGCAACCCCAGGGGGTAGGTCCTACGAGCAGTACTTC.

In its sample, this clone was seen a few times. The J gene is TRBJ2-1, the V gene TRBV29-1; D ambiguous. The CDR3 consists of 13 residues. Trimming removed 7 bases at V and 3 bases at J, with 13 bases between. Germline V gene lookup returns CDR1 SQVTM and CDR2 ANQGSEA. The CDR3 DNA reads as TGCAGCGCTGCGACTTCCTTCTACAATGAGCAGTTCTTC. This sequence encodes CSAATSFYNEQFF.